The next 28 T cell receptor beta chains were all read from a single sample in a study of blood T cell repertoires in COVID-19. Assay used: immunoSEQ multiplex PCR; TCRdb lists only in-frame clones, some missing. The data contain over 350,000 clones, approximately 87% of them singletons. What was sequenced was PBMCs or T cells enriched from blood (not recorded which). These receptors were collected from a woman in her forties or fifties who had recovered from COVID-19.

The V and J genes are TRBV27 and TRBJ2-7; 9 bases are a match to TRBD1. The CDR3 has 17 amino acids. After removal of 3 bases from V and 2 bases from J, the junction contained 11 bases not matched to a gene. Germline loops: CDR1 MNHEY, CDR2 SMNVEV (reference sequence). The CDR3: CASSFDRGTPRPYEQYF. CDR3 in DNA: TGTGCCAGCAGTTTCGACAGGGGGACGCCTCGCCCCTACGAGCAGTACTTC.

The chain joins TRBV3-1 (or the pseudogene TRBV3-2) to TRBJ2-7; 11 bases are a match to TRBD2. V lost 2 bases, J lost 1 base, and 4 bases stayed unmatched. Germline-derived CDR1 and CDR2 are LGHDT and YNNKEL (reference sequence). The CDR3 covers 16 residues. The CDR3 DNA is TGTGCCAGCAGCCAAACCGGGACTAGCGGTTCCTACGAGCAGTACTTC. Translation: CASSQTGTSGSYEQYF.

This clone showed up just a few times. The J gene is TRBJ2-6, the V gene TRBV5-1; weak D call: TRBD1 (5 bases). Germline V lookup: CDR1 SGHRS, CDR2 YFSETQ. The germline V and J ends were trimmed by 1 base and 1 base, with 12 bases remaining between them. The CDR3 is 17 amino acids. CDR3 bases: TGCGCCAGCAGCTTGACCCAGGGCGGTTCTGGGGCCAACGTCCTGACTTTC. Amino acid sequence: CASSLTQGGSGANVLTF.

J is TRBJ2-2 and V is TRBV25-1, with D possibly TRBD1 on 6 matching bases. This CDR3 contains 14 residues. The ends were cut back, 4 bases at V and 2 bases at J, with 8 bases in the middle. CDR1 is MGHDK, CDR2 SYGVNS, per germline. CDR3 sequence reads: CASSAQGNTGELFF. The CDR3 nucleotides are TGTGCCAGCAGTGCACAGGGTAACACCGGGGAGCTGTTTTTT.

V gene TRBV7-9 combines with J gene TRBJ2-7, with D perhaps TRBD2 (5 bases). This CDR3 is built from 14 residues. V lost 1 base and J lost 1, with 8 bases in between. The germline V gene has CDR1 SEHNR and CDR2 FQNEAQ (reference sequence). CDR3 nucleotide sequence: TGTGCCAGCAGCTTAGGGAGGTGGTCCTACGAGCAGTACTTC. It codes for CASSLGRWSYEQYF.

This rearrangement joins TRBV28 to TRBJ2-7; 7 nucleotides align to TRBD2. CDR3 size: 14 residues. Trimming took 6 bases from V and 2 from J; bases not matched to a gene: 7. CDR1 and CDR2 (germline): MDHEN, SYDVKM. CDR3 DNA: TGTGCCAGCAGAAGGGAGGGGAGGGCCTACGAGCAGTACTTC. Its translation is CASRREGRAYEQYF.

The chain joins TRBV28 to TRBJ2-4, with D uncertain. The CDR3 runs 12 residues. Looked up from germline, CDR1 is MDHEN and CDR2 is SYDVKM. Trimming removed 6 bases at V and 8 bases at J, with 11 bases between. CDR3 amino acids: CASSLDTDIQYF. In DNA, the CDR3 is TGTGCCAGCAGCCTAGATACGGACATTCAGTACTTC.

The CDR3 is CASSILAVNTEAFF. The CDR3 DNA follows: TGTGCCAGTAGTATTTTGGCAGTGAACACTGAAGCTTTCTTT. The chain employs TRBV19 and TRBJ1-1, with D uncertain. Germline assignment: CDR1 LNHDA and CDR2 SQIVND (reference sequence). V dropped 3 bases and J dropped 0 bases, with 8 bases sitting between them. The CDR3 length is 14 residues.

The chain carries TRBV12-3 or TRBV12-4 and TRBJ1-2; D is unresolved. The CDR3 runs 13 residues. Trimming removed 6 bases at V and 8 bases at J, with 16 bases between. The CDR3 DNA reads as TGTGCCAGCAGCCTAGGCGGGCCGGGGGGCTACACCTTC. As protein: CASSLGGPGGYTF.

The chain links TRBV5-1 to TRBJ2-5, with 11 nucleotides matching TRBD2. In germline, CDR1 is SGHRS, CDR2 YFSETQ. J was trimmed by 1 base and V by 5 bases; bases with no gene match: 7. The CDR3 is made up of 16 amino acids. Here the CDR3 reads CASRATSGGPQETQYF. The CDR3 coding sequence is TGCGCCAGCAGGGCAACTAGCGGGGGACCCCAAGAGACCCAGTACTTC. The full variable domain, its missing parts supplied by reference TRBV5-1 and TRBJ2-5, is KAGVTQTPRYLIKTRGQQVTLSCSPISGHRSVSWYQQTPGQGLQFLFEYFSETQRNKGNFPGRFSGRQFSNSRSEMNVSTLELGDSALYLCASRATSGGPQETQYFGPGTRLLVL.

The rearrangement links TRBV21-1 to TRBJ1-4; the D call TRBD1 from the table was never checked on the DNA. TRBV21-1 is given as a pseudogene. CDR3 length: 18 amino acids. CDR3 bases: TGTGCCAGCAGCAAAGACTCGACAGGCTGTTCGGAAAATGAAAAACTGTTTTTT. It encodes CASSKDSTGCSENEKLFF.

V usage is TRBV12-3 or TRBV12-4 and J usage is TRBJ1-1; D call uncertain. The V and J ends lost 4 bases and 6 bases respectively, with 6 bases between them. The CDR3 has 11 amino acids. The CDR3: CASSSGAEAFF. The CDR3 DNA reads TGTGCCAGCAGTTCTGGAGCTGAAGCTTTCTTT.

The rearrangement links TRBV9 to TRBJ1-4; 9 positions agree with TRBD1. Germline CDR1 is SGDLS and CDR2 is YYNGEE. The CDR3 totals 15 residues. V shed 3 bases and J 6 bases; nucleotides not matched to a gene: 6. CDR3 region: CASSGRDRVDEKLFF. The CDR3 bases are TGTGCCAGCAGCGGGAGGGACAGGGTTGATGAAAAACTGTTTTTT.

The V gene is TRBV25-1, the J gene TRBJ1-1; D remains unclear. The germline V gene has CDR1 MGHDK and CDR2 SYGVNS. The CDR3 extends over 11 amino acids. V lost 4 bases and J 10 bases, leaving 10 bases between the germline ends. The CDR3 region is CASSGVTGAFF. CDR3 nucleotide sequence: TGTGCCAGCAGTGGGGTTACGGGAGCTTTCTTT.

The CDR3 DNA reads as TGCAGCGCCCGAGCCTTGGACAGGAACACCGGGGAGCTGTTTTTT. As protein: CSARALDRNTGELFF. The rearrangement uses TRBV29-1 and TRBJ2-2; tentative D call: TRBD1 (6 bases). This CDR3 spans 15 amino acids. V lost 7 bases and J lost 1, with 16 bases in between. The germline gives CDR1 SQVTM, CDR2 ANQGSEA.

V and J are TRBV9 and TRBJ2-5; possible D gene TRBD1, 5 bases. With 0 bases removed from V and 9 bases from J, the gap between germline ends came to 21 bases. The germline V gene encodes CDR1 SGDLS and CDR2 YYNGEE. The CDR3 loop spans 16 amino acids. The CDR3 nucleotides read TGTGCCAGCAGCGTAGAAGGAACCCCAGGGCTTAGGGCCCAGTACTTC. It specifies CASSVEGTPGLRAQYF.

The chain combines TRBV9 with TRBJ1-2; D gene unclear. The V and J ends lost 6 bases and 0 bases respectively, with 12 bases between them. This CDR3 contains 14 residues. Germline CDR1 and CDR2: SGDLS and YYNGEE. CDR3 amino acids: CASTIGGANYGYTF. CDR3 coding DNA: TGTGCCAGCACCATCGGAGGAGCTAACTATGGCTACACCTTC.

This clone was recorded once. The rearrangement uses TRBV2 and TRBJ1-1; TRBD1 agrees at 7 bases. V trimming: 6 bases; J trimming: 1 base; junction bases outside the gene matches: 8. The germline CDR1 and CDR2 sequences are SNHLY and FYNNEI. This CDR3 has 15 residues. CDR3 protein: CASSPLTGKNTEAFF. In DNA form, the CDR3 reads TGTGCCAGCAGCCCCTTGACAGGGAAGAACACTGAAGCTTTCTTT.

The chain combines TRBV28 with TRBJ2-7; 8 bases match TRBD1. Germline V gene sequence: CDR1 MDHEN, CDR2 SYDVKM. This CDR3 region has 17 residues. V lost 2 bases, J lost 4 bases, and 13 bases stayed unmatched. The CDR3 DNA is TGTGCCAGCAGTTTAAATAGTTGGGACAGGAGGAAATACGAGCAGTACTTC. Protein product: CASSLNSWDRRKYEQYF. Complete variable domain (other parts from reference TRBV28 and TRBJ2-7): DVKVTQSSRYLVKRTGEKVFLECVQDMDHENMFWYRQDPGLGLRLIYFSYDVKMKEKGDIPEGYSVSREKKERFSLILESASTNQTSMYLCASSLNSWDRRKYEQYFGPGTRLTVT.

J is TRBJ1-2 and V is TRBV3-1 (or the pseudogene TRBV3-2), with a tentative D call TRBD1 (6 bases). CDR1 is LGHDT, CDR2 YNNKEL, per germline (reference sequence). Trimming left V 1 base short and J 6 bases short, with 15 bases between. This CDR3 comprises 15 residues. CDR3 in DNA: TGTGCCAGCAGCCAAGTTCAAGGGGGGGCAAATGGCTACACCTTC. Amino acid sequence: CASSQVQGGANGYTF.

The CDR3 DNA reads TGTGCCAGCGGGACAGAGTATAATTCACCCCTCCACTTT. It specifies CASGTEYNSPLHF. The chain has TRBV28 and TRBJ1-6, with 7 bases identical to TRBD1. In germline, CDR1 is MDHEN, CDR2 SYDVKM. This CDR3 is 13 amino acids long. V shed 8 bases, J shed 4 bases, and the junction held 2 bases outside the gene matches.

This chain connects TRBV5-1 to TRBJ2-7; possibly TRBD1 for D (5 bases). V lost 0 bases to trimming and J lost 2 bases, with 9 bases between them. Germline values: CDR1 SGHRS, CDR2 YFSETQ. The CDR3 sequence is 14 residues long. Here the CDR3 DNA reads TGCGCCAGCAGCTTGGAAGGGGTGCCCTACGAGCAGTACTTC. Amino acid sequence: CASSLEGVPYEQYF.

This chain joins TRBV5-1 and TRBJ1-1; 8 bases are a match to TRBD1. The CDR3 spans 16 residues. The ends lost 3 bases at V and 1 base at J; junction bases unmatched: 8. CDR1 and CDR2 from the germline V gene are SGHRS and YFSETQ. In DNA, the CDR3 is TGCGCCAGCAGCTCCCCTACAGGGGGGAGGAACACTGAAGCTTTCTTT. It codes for CASSSPTGGRNTEAFF.

J is TRBJ1-6 and V is TRBV27, with a tentative D call TRBD1 (5 bases). Germline V gene sequence: CDR1 MNHEY, CDR2 SMNVEV (reference sequence). The CDR3 has 13 amino acids. V gave up 2 bases and J gave up 10 bases, with 9 bases separating them. The DNA for the CDR3 is TGTGCCAGCAGTTTAGGAGGGGTATCACCCCTCCACTTT. Amino acid sequence: CASSLGGVSPLHF.

This clone was detected only once. The rearrangement uses TRBV19 and TRBJ1-5; TRBD1 might be the D (6 bases). The CDR3 totals 14 residues. Germline V CDR1 and CDR2: LNHDA, SQIVND (reference sequence). V was clipped by 3 bases and J by 7 bases, with 13 bases between them. CDR3 residues: CASSIGQGRQPQHF. The CDR3 region has the DNA TGTGCCAGTAGTATTGGGCAGGGGCGGCAGCCCCAGCATTTT.

This clone was seen just once. The chain employs TRBV12-5 and TRBJ1-1; no clear D. Per the germline V gene, CDR1 is LGHNT and CDR2 is FRNRAP. V lost 5 bases, J lost 10 bases, and 14 bases lay in between. CDR3 length: 12 amino acids. CDR3 in DNA: TGTGCTAGTGGTCCTGCGGCCCTCGGAGCTTTCTTT. The encoded protein is CASGPAALGAFF.

About this clone: The junction departs from the called germline gene at one end, perhaps through a read error. The chain is built from TRBV2 and TRBJ2-1, with a possible D match to TRBD1 (8 bases). This CDR3 has 14 residues. Germline lookup yields CDR1 SNHLY and CDR2 FYNNEI. CDR3 residues: CASSEAGRGGQDVF. In nucleotides, the CDR3 is TGTGCCAGCAGTGAAGCTGGGAGGGGGGGACAGGACGTCTTC.

In regard to this clone: Relative to the germline gene, one junction end is altered; a read error may explain this. In DNA, the CDR3 is TGCAGCGTTGAAGGCGGTACCACCGGACAGGGGGTTAGGAATTTT. Translating it yields CSVEGGTTGQGVRNF. This chain uses TRBV29-1 with TRBJ2-3, with 10 bases aligning to TRBD1. The germline gives CDR1 SQVTM, CDR2 ANQGSEA. This CDR3 has 15 amino acids.